A single T cell receptor beta chain is shown here with its context. Each CDR3 protein gets one entry after TCRdb re-called the 5' RACE reads with MiXCR. The sample carries fewer than 650,000 distinct CDR3 sequences, 20% to 25% recorded once. The data belong to a study of T-cell memory formation after mild COVID-19. Study in general: TCR clustering was largely donor specific.

CDR3 length: 14 amino acids. The V end was cut by 10 bases, the J end by 1 base, with 16 bases between. CDR1 is MGHRA and CDR2 is YSYEKL in the germline V gene. The origin of this receptor is an adult woman who had mild COVID-19 (a few samples of this study predate the infection). Cell type and time point are not known. The gene calls are TRBV4-1 and TRBJ1-1, with D possibly matching TRBD1 (5 bases). What was sequenced was PBMCs or a T cell subset sorted from them (not recorded which). CDR3 nucleotide sequence: TGCGCCACCCACCAGGGTGACGGGAACACTGAAGCTTTCTTT. It codes for CATHQGDGNTEAFF.